This is a list of T cell receptor beta chains from one sample in a study of shared clonotypes between healthy human individuals. The repertoire was sequenced with immunoSEQ multiplex PCR; TCRdb's copy has only in-frame clones and lacks some. The table has fewer than 700,000 clones, 70% to 80% seen once; the top ten hold approximately 12%. What was sequenced was PBMCs. The origin of the receptors is a woman aged 40 to 50 in good health. Some clones in this sample may be carry-over from other donors' samples. Both conserved end residues are part of each CDR3. The D gene is left open where the match is weak. Clone size, where shown, is once, few, many, or a class for clones that have expanded.

size	V	length	D	J	DNA	CDR3
-	TRBV19	15	-	TRBJ2-1	TGTGCCAGTAGTATGTGGAGGGAGTCCCACAATGAGCAGTTCTTC	CASSMWRESHNEQFF
-	TRBV28	11	TRBD2	TRBJ2-5	TGTGCCAGCAGTTTTCAGGGACTACTGTACTTC	CASSFQGLLYF
-	TRBV19	14	-	TRBJ1-1	TGTGCCAGTAGTATCGGGGGGCGGGTGACTGAAGCTTTCTTT	CASSIGGRVTEAFF
few	TRBV5-1	14	-	TRBJ2-3	TGCGCCAGCAGCTTGAACAGGAACACAGATACGCAGTATTTT	CASSLNRNTDTQYF
-	TRBV4-1	13	-	TRBJ2-5	TGCGCCAGCAGCCAGCGGGGTCAAGAGACCCAGTACTTC	CASSQRGQETQYF
once	TRBV5-6	14	-	TRBJ2-3	TGTGCCAGCAGCTTGGGCCGTGCCACAGATACGCAGTATTTT	CASSLGRATDTQYF
few	TRBV5-8	15	-	TRBJ1-4	TGTGCCAGCAGCAAAGGGACCGGCGGCGGTGAAAAACTGTTTTTT	CASSKGTGGGEKLFF
-	TRBV2	14	-	TRBJ2-2	TGTGCCAGCGCTGACAGTGCGAACACCGGGGAGCTGTTTTTT	CASADSANTGELFF
-	TRBV6-5	13	-	TRBJ1-2	TGTGCCAGCAGAAAAGGAGGGAACTATGGCTACACCTTC	CASRKGGNYGYTF
-	TRBV7-9	16	-	TRBJ1-2	TGTGCCAGCAGCTCTTGGGCAGGGTTAGCTAACTATGGCTACACCTTC	CASSSWAGLANYGYTF
-	TRBV10-3	14	TRBD1	TRBJ2-1	TGTGCCATCAGGTGGGGGACAGGGTACAATGAGCAGTTCTTC	CAIRWGTGYNEQFF
-	TRBV15	12	-	TRBJ2-3	TGTGCCACCAGCGCGGAGGGAGATACGCAGTATTTT	CATSAEGDTQYF
-	TRBV2	14	TRBD2	TRBJ2-3	TGTGCCAGTAGCGGGAGCTTAGGAGGGGATACGCAGTATTTT	CASSGSLGGDTQYF
once	TRBV25-1	14	-	TRBJ2-3	TGTGCCAGCAGTGACCCCGGGGGAACAGATACGCAGTATTTT	CASSDPGGTDTQYF
-	TRBV29-1	16	-	TRBJ1-3	TGCAGCGTTGAATCCGGGCTCCGACGCTCTGGAAACACCATATATTTT	CSVESGLRRSGNTIYF
-	TRBV9	16	-	TRBJ2-2	TGTGCCAGCAGCGTAAGAATAGACTCGAACACCGGGGAGCTGTTTTTT	CASSVRIDSNTGELFF
-	TRBV7-3	13	-	TRBJ1-1	TGTGCCAGCAGCTTAAGTCTGGGGTCTGAAGCTTTCTTT	CASSLSLGSEAFF
-	TRBV6-5	13	TRBD2	TRBJ2-1	TGTGCCACCGGCGGGAGAACTTACAATGAGCAGTTCTTC	CATGGRTYNEQFF
-	TRBV28	13	-	TRBJ2-3	TGTGCCAGCAGTTTAATGACAACAGATACGCAGTATTTT	CASSLMTTDTQYF
-	TRBV7-2	18	TRBD2	TRBJ2-5	TGTGCCAGCAGCTTAGCATTCGGACTAGCGGGAGGACAAGAGACCCAGTACTTC	CASSLAFGLAGGQETQYF
-	TRBV10-2	14	TRBD1	TRBJ1-4	TGCGCCAGCAGTGCCCGGACAGGGAATGAAAAACTGTTTTTT	CASSARTGNEKLFF
-	TRBV29-1	12	-	TRBJ2-7	TGCAGCGTTGAACGGGCTCTGGGCGAGCAGTACTTC	CSVERALGEQYF
few	TRBV7-8	16	TRBD2	TRBJ2-1	TGTGCCAGCGGGGGGTCTAGCGGGACAAGGGGCAATGAGCAGTTCTTC	CASGGSSGTRGNEQFF
-	TRBV5-6	12	-	TRBJ2-5	TGTGCCAGCAGCTTGTGGCCCGAGACCCAGTACTTC	CASSLWPETQYF
many	TRBV5-1	14	-	TRBJ2-3	TGCGCCAGCCACAGAGGGGGGTCCACAGATACGCAGTATTTT	CASHRGGSTDTQYF
few	TRBV10-3	17	TRBD2	TRBJ2-5	TGTGCCATCAGTGAGGGGCTAGCGGGAGTGGAACAAGAGACCCAGTACTTC	CAISEGLAGVEQETQYF
-	TRBV11-2	16	-	TRBJ1-2	TGTGCCAGCAGCCCTCTCACAGGTTTAGCTAACTATGGCTACACCTTC	CASSPLTGLANYGYTF
-	TRBV2	15	TRBD2	TRBJ2-3	TGTGCCAGCAGGACTAGCGGCCCAAAAACAGATACGCAGTATTTT	CASRTSGPKTDTQYF
-	TRBV9	15	TRBD2	TRBJ2-7	TGTGCCAGCAGCCCAAGCGGGAGTTACTCCTACGAGCAGTACTTC	CASSPSGSYSYEQYF
-	TRBV19	16	TRBD1	TRBJ2-7	TGTGCCAGTAGATATTCCGGGACAGGGAGCTCCTACGAGCAGTACTTC	CASRYSGTGSSYEQYF
-	TRBV11-2	20	-	TRBJ2-7	TGTGCCAGCAGCTTAGATACTTCCTCCCTTCTGGGACCGCGGGCCGGCGAGCAGTACTTC	CASSLDTSSLLGPRAGEQYF
few	TRBV7-3	15	TRBD1	TRBJ2-3	TGTGCCAGCAGCTTAGCAGGGGGTTCACAAGATACGCAGTATTTT	CASSLAGGSQDTQYF
-	TRBV28	15	-	TRBJ1-1	TGTGCCAGCAGTTTATGGGCAGGGGCAAACACTGAAGCTTTCTTT	CASSLWAGANTEAFF
-	TRBV28	12	-	TRBJ1-1	TGTGCCAGCACCAACAGTAACACTGAAGCTTTCTTT	CASTNSNTEAFF
-	TRBV9	14	-	TRBJ2-7	TGTGCCAGCAGCGTAGGGGCGACCTCCTACGAGCAGTACTTC	CASSVGATSYEQYF
-	TRBV9	17	TRBD1	TRBJ1-2	TGTGCCAGCAGCGTAGAGTTAGTGGTGACAGGGATTTATGGCTACACCTTC	CASSVELVVTGIYGYTF
-	TRBV5-5	13	-	TRBJ1-1	TGTGCCAGCAGCTTGATGAGGGACACTGAAGCTTTCTTT	CASSLMRDTEAFF
-	TRBV19	14	-	TRBJ1-2	TGTGCCAGTAGTCCAACCAGGGATGGCTATGGCTACACCTTC	CASSPTRDGYGYTF
-	TRBV29-1	12	-	TRBJ2-7	TGCAGCGCCCGGCTTGGGCCCTACGAGCAGTACTTC	CSARLGPYEQYF
-	TRBV6-1	15	TRBD2	TRBJ2-1	TGTGCCAGCGCGGGACTAGCGGGAGGGCACAATGAGCAGTTCTTC	CASAGLAGGHNEQFF
-	TRBV6-1	15	TRBD2	TRBJ2-7	TGTGCCAGCAGCTCCGGGACTAGCACTCGCTACAAGCAGTACTTC	CASSSGTSTRYKQYF
-	TRBV10-3	13	TRBD1	TRBJ2-7	TGTGCCTCGATGATCCAGGGGGCACGCGAGCAGTACTTC	CASMIQGAREQYF
-	TRBV28	17	-	TRBJ1-5	TGTGCCAGCAGTTTAGTTCAAGGGAGACTTAGCAATCAGCCCCAGCATTTT	CASSLVQGRLSNQPQHF
-	TRBV4-2	16	TRBD2	TRBJ2-1	TGTGCCAGCAGCCCTACCCTAGCGGGGATGTACAATGAGCAGTTCTTC	CASSPTLAGMYNEQFF
-	TRBV9	15	TRBD2	TRBJ2-1	TGTGCCAGCAGCGTAGCCAGCGGGGTTTTTAATGAGCAGTTCTTC	CASSVASGVFNEQFF
many	TRBV25-1	15	-	TRBJ1-1	TGTGCCAGCAGTGCTCGGACGGACAGGAACACTGAAGCTTTCTTT	CASSARTDRNTEAFF
-	TRBV28	14	-	TRBJ2-4	TGTGCCAGCAGAGTGGACTCCGGGGGAAATATTCAGTACTTC	CASRVDSGGNIQYF
-	TRBV6-5	16	-	TRBJ2-1	TGTGCCAGCAGTTACGGAGGACTTTCGACCTACAATGAGCAGTTCTTC	CASSYGGLSTYNEQFF
-	TRBV11-2	15	-	TRBJ2-6	TGTGCCAGCAGCCGTGACAGCTCTGGGGCCAACGTCCTGACTTTC	CASSRDSSGANVLTF
-	TRBV19	16	TRBD1	TRBJ1-5	TGTGCCAGTAGTCAGAGGACAGGGACGCTTAATCAGCCCCAGCATTTT	CASSQRTGTLNQPQHF
-	TRBV5-1	16	-	TRBJ2-1	TGCGCCAGCAGGTCTACCGGGACGCTGGGTCCCAATGAGCAGTTCTTC	CASRSTGTLGPNEQFF